The 23 T cell receptor beta chains given below trace back to one sample, sequenced in a study. TCRdb re-called the RT-PCR reads through MiXCR, storing one row per CDR3 protein. The data show about 680,000 distinct CDR3 sequences, 13% to 15% seen once. The specimen sequenced was memory CD4+ T cells from blood. These receptors were obtained from a female donor in good health, serving as a healthy control.

This clonotype was picked up a small number of times. V and J are TRBV6-6 and TRBJ1-4, with no clear D. CDR3 length: 13 amino acids. Trimming left V 4 bases short and J 4 bases short, with 7 bases between. CDR1 and CDR2 from the germline V gene are MNHNY and SVGAGI (reference sequence). CDR3 region: CASSWALNEKLFF. As DNA, the CDR3 is TGTGCCAGCAGTTGGGCACTTAATGAAAAACTGTTTTTT.

This clonotype has just a few counts. The V and J genes are TRBV9 and TRBJ2-7; 7 nucleotides match TRBD2. The CDR3 extends over 17 amino acids. Germline V lookup: CDR1 SGDLS, CDR2 YYNGEE. V lost 5 bases, J lost 0 bases, and 14 bases stayed unmatched. CDR3 coding DNA: TGTGCCAGCAGTCGACGGAGCTCTAGCGGACCCTCCTACGAGCAGTACTTC. Its translation is CASSRRSSSGPSYEQYF.

This clonotype was detected a few times. The J gene is TRBJ1-3, the V gene TRBV4-2; D may be TRBD1 (5 bases). V was clipped by 4 bases and J by 0 bases, with 16 bases between them. Germline V gives CDR1 LGHNA, CDR2 YNFKEQ. The CDR3 consists of 17 residues. This CDR3 reads CASSPQTAGASGNTIYF. The CDR3 nucleotides read TGTGCCAGCAGCCCTCAGACAGCGGGTGCCTCTGGAAACACCATATATTTT.

Many counts were recorded for this clonotype. The genes are TRBV7-3 and TRBJ2-1; TRBD2 matches at 10 bases. CDR1 and CDR2 from the germline V gene are SGHTA and FQGTGA. With 3 bases clipped from V and 0 bases from J, the junction kept 2 bases outside the gene matches. This CDR3 spans 16 amino acids. The CDR3 loop reads CASSLVAGGSYNEQFF. CDR3 sequence (DNA): TGTGCCAGCAGCTTGGTAGCGGGGGGCTCCTACAATGAGCAGTTCTTC.

This clonotype was recorded many times. CDR3: CASSPDRDTHEQFF. The CDR3 DNA reads as TGTGCCAGCAGCCCAGATCGGGACACACATGAGCAGTTCTTC. The chain has TRBV7-2 and TRBJ2-1; D perhaps matches TRBD1 (6 bases). This CDR3 region has 14 residues. V shed 5 bases and J shed 8 bases, with 16 bases lying between them. The germline V gene has CDR1 SGHTA and CDR2 FQGNSA.

The table lists this clonotype with a few counts. CDR3 amino acids: CASSRKPRGPLVTEAFF. The CDR3 DNA reads TGTGCCAGCAGCCGAAAACCCAGGGGTCCCCTCGTCACTGAAGCTTTCTTT. This sequence joins TRBV3-1 and TRBJ1-1, with D perhaps matching TRBD1 (6 bases). The CDR3 length is 17 residues. Deletions cut 4 bases from V and 4 bases from J, with 22 bases between. Germline lookup yields CDR1 LGHDT and CDR2 YNNKEL (reference sequence).

This clonotype has more than one count but fewer than ten. The chain carries TRBV28 and TRBJ2-5; possible D gene TRBD1, 5 bases. The CDR3 runs 16 residues. The V gene's germline CDR1 is MDHEN and CDR2 SYDVKM. The V end lost 6 bases, the J end lost 1 base, and 18 bases lay between the germline ends. In DNA, the CDR3 is TGTGCCAGCAGCCACCATTTTAGTGGGGCCCAAGAGACCCAGTACTTC. It yields the protein CASSHHFSGAQETQYF.

This clonotype was observed many times. The V gene is TRBV9, the J gene TRBJ2-5, with TRBD1 matching over 7 bases. V lost 1 base and J lost 5; bases outside the gene matches: 5. The CDR3 covers 14 residues. CDR1 is SGDLS, CDR2 YYNGEE, per germline. As DNA, the CDR3 is TGTGCCAGCAGCGTAAACAGGGGTCCGGAGACCCAGTACTTC. Translating it yields CASSVNRGPETQYF.

This clonotype was observed many times. Since a much larger clone is just one base distant, this may be a read error. This chain connects TRBV7-2 to TRBJ1-1; no reliable D call. The CDR3 is made up of 13 amino acids. V lost 5 bases and J 1 base, leaving 8 bases between the germline ends. Germline V gene lookup returns CDR1 SGHTA and CDR2 FQGNSA. The CDR3 coding sequence is TGTGCCAGCAGCCAACAGCGGAACACTGAAGCTTTCTTT. This codes for CASSQQRNTEAFF.

CDR3 in amino acids: CASSQDLVSANEKLFF. The CDR3 nucleotides are TGTGCCAGCAGCCAAGATCTTGTGTCAGCTAATGAAAAACTGTTTTTT. The rearrangement uses TRBV3-1 and TRBJ1-4; no reliable D call. Germline V gene sequence: CDR1 LGHDT, CDR2 YNNKEL (reference sequence). V lost 0 bases, J lost 3 bases, and 11 bases lay in between. The CDR3 is 16 residues long.

The chain combines TRBV24-1 with TRBJ2-3; D unresolved. Trimming left V 4 bases short and J 6 bases short, with 16 bases between. This CDR3 has 15 residues. Germline CDR1 and CDR2: KGHDR and SFDVKD. In nucleotides, the CDR3 is TGTGCCACCAGTGACCCTTCCTTAATCGTCGATACGCAGTATTTT. This codes for CATSDPSLIVDTQYF.

The genes are TRBV7-2 and TRBJ2-1; D is possibly TRBD1 (5 bases). The length of the CDR3 is 14 residues. CDR1 and CDR2 (germline): SGHTA, FQGNSA. V lost 4 bases to trimming and J lost 5 bases, with 12 bases between them. Here the CDR3 DNA reads TGTGCCAGCAGCTCGTACGTAGGGGACAATGAGCAGTTCTTC. It encodes CASSSYVGDNEQFF. Full variable domain (missing parts from reference TRBV7-2 and TRBJ2-1): GAGVSQSPSNKVTEKGKDVELRCDPISGHTALYWYRQSLGQGLEFLIYFQGNSAPDKSGLPSDRFSAERTGGSVSTLTIQRTQQEDSAVYLCASSSYVGDNEQFFGPGTRLTVL.

This clonotype has a handful of counts. The chain combines TRBV10-3 with TRBJ1-2; D remains ambiguous. This CDR3 comprises 14 residues. V was cut by 6 bases and J by 3 bases, with 14 bases left in between. CDR1 is ENHRY and CDR2 is SYGVKD in the germline V gene. The DNA of the CDR3 is TGTGCCATCAGCGCCTCGGAGGGAGACTATGGCTACACCTTC. It translates to CAISASEGDYGYTF.

The chain has TRBV5-1 and TRBJ2-3; 7 bases match TRBD2. CDR1 SGHRS and CDR2 YFSETQ come from the germline V gene. There are 15 residues in the CDR3. The V and J ends lost 1 base and 5 bases, in that order; junction bases with no gene match: 7. CDR3 region: CASSLSDPGGDTQYF. CDR3 sequence (DNA): TGCGCCAGCAGCTTGTCTGATCCGGGGGGAGATACGCAGTATTTT.

This clonotype was observed a single time. The V call is TRBV24-1, the J call TRBJ2-1; TRBD1 matches at 7 bases. V shed 6 bases and J 5 bases; nucleotides not matched to a gene: 3. CDR1 KGHDR and CDR2 SFDVKD come from the germline V gene. The CDR3 is 13 amino acids. This chain's CDR3 is CATSSGQDNEQFF. The CDR3 nucleotides are TGTGCCACCAGTAGTGGACAGGACAATGAGCAGTTCTTC.

This clonotype was seen ten or more times. This chain uses TRBV20-1 with TRBJ2-1; 7 nucleotides agree with TRBD2. This CDR3 has 15 amino acids. Per the germline V gene, CDR1 is DFQATT and CDR2 is SNEGSKA (reference sequence). With 3 bases clipped from V and 7 bases from J, the junction kept 12 bases outside the gene matches. The CDR3 DNA follows: TGCAGTGCTAGCCCCCCCGGGGGGAGCAATAATGAGCAGTTCTTC. Encoded protein: CSASPPGGSNNEQFF.

This clonotype was seen more than once but under ten times. This chain joins TRBV20-1 and TRBJ2-3, with D possibly called TRBD1 or TRBD2 (5 bases each). Germline-derived CDR1 and CDR2 are DFQATT and SNEGSKA (reference sequence). This CDR3 contains 14 residues. Trimming shortened V by 1 base and J by 0 bases, and 8 bases separated the two germline ends. This CDR3 is CSARGGSSTDTQYF. The CDR3 nucleotides are TGCAGTGCTAGAGGGGGGAGTAGCACAGATACGCAGTATTTT.

The sample holds a few counts of this clonotype. The CDR3 here is CASSYRESPLHF. Here the CDR3 DNA reads TGTGCCAGCAGTTACAGGGAATCACCCCTCCACTTT. The chain recombines TRBV6-5 with TRBJ1-6; D is unresolved. V was cut by 2 bases and J by 10 bases, with 6 bases left in between. Germline V gives CDR1 MNHEY, CDR2 SVGAGI. This CDR3 has 12 amino acids.

This clonotype was found a few times. V and J are TRBV2 and TRBJ2-3, with D possibly being TRBD2 (6 bases). CDR1 is SNHLY and CDR2 is FYNNEI in the germline V gene. The CDR3 length is 14 residues. V gave up 6 bases and J gave up 0 bases, with 10 bases separating them. This CDR3 reads CASRIAGSTDTQYF. Here the CDR3 DNA reads TGTGCCAGCAGAATTGCGGGAAGCACAGATACGCAGTATTTT. Full variable domain (outside the CDR3, taken from reference TRBV2 and TRBJ2-3): EPEVTQTPSHQVTQMGQEVILRCVPISNHLYFYWYRQILGQKVEFLVSFYNNEISEKSEIFDDQFSVERPDGSNFTLKIRSTKLEDSAMYFCASRIAGSTDTQYFGPGTRLTVL.

This clonotype was seen a handful of times. The V and J genes are TRBV7-8 and TRBJ2-1; tentatively, D is TRBD1 or TRBD2 (5 bases each). In germline, CDR1 is SGHVS, CDR2 FQNEAQ. CDR3 length equals 14 residues. Trimming cost V 5 bases and J 10 bases, with 18 bases left between them. CDR3 amino acids: CASSPPGTSREQFF. The CDR3 DNA is TGTGCCAGCAGCCCTCCCGGGACCTCTCGCGAGCAGTTCTTC.

On this clonotype: The junction departs from germline at one end; a sequencing error may be responsible. The V call is TRBV28, the J call TRBJ2-7, with a possible D match to TRBD2 (6 bases). Germline-derived CDR1 and CDR2 are MDHEN and SYDVKM. The length of the CDR3 is 14 residues. CDR3 in DNA: TGTGCCAGCAGTTTATACGGGACTTACTACGAGCGGTACTTC. This sequence encodes CASSLYGTYYERYF.

In its sample, this clonotype was seen many times. This sequence joins TRBV5-1 and TRBJ2-7, with 7 bases fitting TRBD1. The CDR3 covers 14 residues. Losses at the gene ends were 4 bases for V and 3 bases for J; bases not matched to a gene: 7. Germline CDR1 SGHRS, CDR2 YFSETQ. For the CDR3, the DNA is TGCGCCAGCAGCACCCCGGGACAGAGCTACGAGCAGTACTTC. Translation gives CASSTPGQSYEQYF.

This clonotype was seen ten or more times. The J gene is TRBJ2-5, the V gene TRBV4-2; 9 nucleotides line up with TRBD1. CDR1 is LGHNA and CDR2 is YNFKEQ in the germline V gene. Trimming at V came to 0 bases and at J to 4 bases, leaving 6 bases not matched to a gene. The length of the CDR3 is 16 residues. The CDR3 region is CASSQEGQGNGETQYF. CDR3 bases: TGTGCCAGCAGCCAAGAGGGACAGGGTAACGGAGAGACCCAGTACTTC.